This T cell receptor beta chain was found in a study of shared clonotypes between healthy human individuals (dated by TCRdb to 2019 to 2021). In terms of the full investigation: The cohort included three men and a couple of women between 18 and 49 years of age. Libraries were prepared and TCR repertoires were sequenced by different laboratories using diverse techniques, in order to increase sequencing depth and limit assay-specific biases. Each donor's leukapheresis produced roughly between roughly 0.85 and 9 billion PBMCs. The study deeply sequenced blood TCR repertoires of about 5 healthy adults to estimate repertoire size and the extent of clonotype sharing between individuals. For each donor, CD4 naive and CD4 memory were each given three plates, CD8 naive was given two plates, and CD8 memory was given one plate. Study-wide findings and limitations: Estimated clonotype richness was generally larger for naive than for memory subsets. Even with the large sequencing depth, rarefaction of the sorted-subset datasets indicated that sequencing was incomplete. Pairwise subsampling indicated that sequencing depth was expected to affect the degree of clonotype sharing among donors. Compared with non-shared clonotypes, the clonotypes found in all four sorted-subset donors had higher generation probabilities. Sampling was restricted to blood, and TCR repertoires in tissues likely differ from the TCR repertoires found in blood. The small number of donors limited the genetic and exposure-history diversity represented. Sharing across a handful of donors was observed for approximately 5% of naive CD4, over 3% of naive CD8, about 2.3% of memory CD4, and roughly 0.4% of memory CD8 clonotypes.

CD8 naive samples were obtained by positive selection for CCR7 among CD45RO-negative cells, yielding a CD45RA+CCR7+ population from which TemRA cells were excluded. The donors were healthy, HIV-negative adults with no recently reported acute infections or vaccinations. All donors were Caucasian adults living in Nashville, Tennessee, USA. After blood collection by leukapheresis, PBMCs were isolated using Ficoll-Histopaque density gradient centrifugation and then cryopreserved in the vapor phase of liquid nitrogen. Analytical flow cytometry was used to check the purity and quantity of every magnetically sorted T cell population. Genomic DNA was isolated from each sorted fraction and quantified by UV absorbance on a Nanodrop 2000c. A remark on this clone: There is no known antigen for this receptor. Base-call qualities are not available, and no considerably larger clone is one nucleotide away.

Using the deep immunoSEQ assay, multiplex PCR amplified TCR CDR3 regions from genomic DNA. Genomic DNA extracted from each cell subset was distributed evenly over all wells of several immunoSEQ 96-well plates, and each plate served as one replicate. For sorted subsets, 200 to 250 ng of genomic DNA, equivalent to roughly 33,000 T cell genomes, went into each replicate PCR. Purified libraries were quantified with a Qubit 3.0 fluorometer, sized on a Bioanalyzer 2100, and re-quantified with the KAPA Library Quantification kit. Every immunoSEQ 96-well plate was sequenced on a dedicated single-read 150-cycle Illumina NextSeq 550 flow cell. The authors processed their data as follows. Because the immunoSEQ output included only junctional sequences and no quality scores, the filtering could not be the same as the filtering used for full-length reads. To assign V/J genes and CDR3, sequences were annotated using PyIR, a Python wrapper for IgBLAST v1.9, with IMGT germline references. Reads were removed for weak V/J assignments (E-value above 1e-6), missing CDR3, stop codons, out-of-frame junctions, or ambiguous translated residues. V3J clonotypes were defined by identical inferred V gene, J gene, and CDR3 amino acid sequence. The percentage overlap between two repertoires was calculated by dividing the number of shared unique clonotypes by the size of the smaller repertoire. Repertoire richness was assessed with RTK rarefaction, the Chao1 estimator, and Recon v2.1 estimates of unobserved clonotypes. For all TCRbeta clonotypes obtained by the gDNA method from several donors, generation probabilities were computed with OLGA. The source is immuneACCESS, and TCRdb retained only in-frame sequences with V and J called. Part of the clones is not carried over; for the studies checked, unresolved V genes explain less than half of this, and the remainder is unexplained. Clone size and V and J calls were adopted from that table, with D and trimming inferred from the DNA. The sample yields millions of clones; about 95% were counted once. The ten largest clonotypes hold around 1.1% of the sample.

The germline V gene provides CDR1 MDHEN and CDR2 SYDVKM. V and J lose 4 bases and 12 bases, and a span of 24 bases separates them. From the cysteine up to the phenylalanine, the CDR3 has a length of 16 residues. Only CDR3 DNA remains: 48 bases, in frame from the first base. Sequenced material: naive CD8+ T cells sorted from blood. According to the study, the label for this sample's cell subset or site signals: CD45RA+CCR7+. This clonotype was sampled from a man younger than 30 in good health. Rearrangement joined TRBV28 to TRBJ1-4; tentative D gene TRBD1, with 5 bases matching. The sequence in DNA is TGTGCCAGCAGTTCCCCCCGGACACCGATTGAAATAGAACTGTTTTTT. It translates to CASSSPRTPIEIELFF.